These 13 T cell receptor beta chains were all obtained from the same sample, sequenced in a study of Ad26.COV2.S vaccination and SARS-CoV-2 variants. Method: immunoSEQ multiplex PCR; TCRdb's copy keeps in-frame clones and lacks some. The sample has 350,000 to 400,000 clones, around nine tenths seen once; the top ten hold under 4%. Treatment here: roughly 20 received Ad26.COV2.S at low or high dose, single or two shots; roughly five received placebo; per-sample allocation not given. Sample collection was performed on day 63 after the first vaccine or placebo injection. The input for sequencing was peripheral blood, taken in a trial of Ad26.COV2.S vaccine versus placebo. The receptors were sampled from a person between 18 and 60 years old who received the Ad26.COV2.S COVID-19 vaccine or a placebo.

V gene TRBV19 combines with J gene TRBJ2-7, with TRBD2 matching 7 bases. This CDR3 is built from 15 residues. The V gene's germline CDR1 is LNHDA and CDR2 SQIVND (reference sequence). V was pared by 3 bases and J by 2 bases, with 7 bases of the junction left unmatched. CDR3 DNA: TGTGCCAGTAGTATGGGGGGGGAGAGGGCCTACGAGCAGTACTTC. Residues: CASSMGGERAYEQYF.

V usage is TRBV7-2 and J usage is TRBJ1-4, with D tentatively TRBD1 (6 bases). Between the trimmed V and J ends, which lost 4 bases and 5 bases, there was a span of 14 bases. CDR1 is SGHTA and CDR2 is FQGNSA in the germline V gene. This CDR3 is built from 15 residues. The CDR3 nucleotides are TGTGCCAGCAGCTCAACAGGGCCCTGGAATGAAAAACTGTTTTTT. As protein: CASSSTGPWNEKLFF.

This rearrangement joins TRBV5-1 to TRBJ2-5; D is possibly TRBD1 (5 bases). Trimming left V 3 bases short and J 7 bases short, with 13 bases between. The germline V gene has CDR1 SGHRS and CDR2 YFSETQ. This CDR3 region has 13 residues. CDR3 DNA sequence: TGCGCCAGCAGCTCCAAAGATAGGGGGACCCAGTACTTC. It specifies CASSSKDRGTQYF.

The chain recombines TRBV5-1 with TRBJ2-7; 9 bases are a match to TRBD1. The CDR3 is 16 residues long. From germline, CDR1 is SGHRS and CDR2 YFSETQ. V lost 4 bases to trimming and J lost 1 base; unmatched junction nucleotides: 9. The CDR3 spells CASSPGLGQGSYEQYF. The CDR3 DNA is TGCGCCAGCAGCCCTGGCCTGGGACAGGGATCCTACGAGCAGTACTTC.

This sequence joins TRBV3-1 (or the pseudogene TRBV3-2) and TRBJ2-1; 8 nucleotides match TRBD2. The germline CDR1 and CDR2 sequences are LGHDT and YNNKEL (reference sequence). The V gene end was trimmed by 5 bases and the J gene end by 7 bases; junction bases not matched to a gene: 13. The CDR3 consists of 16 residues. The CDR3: CASSYGLRGVLNEQFF. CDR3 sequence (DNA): TGTGCCAGCAGCTATGGTCTGCGGGGGGTTTTAAATGAGCAGTTCTTC.

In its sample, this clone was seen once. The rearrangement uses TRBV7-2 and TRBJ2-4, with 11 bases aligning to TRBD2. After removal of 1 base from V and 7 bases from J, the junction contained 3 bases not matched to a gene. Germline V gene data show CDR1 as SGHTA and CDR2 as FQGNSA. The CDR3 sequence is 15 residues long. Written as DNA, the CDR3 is TGTGCCAGCAGCTTAGAGCGGACTAGCGGGAACATTCAGTACTTC. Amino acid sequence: CASSLERTSGNIQYF.

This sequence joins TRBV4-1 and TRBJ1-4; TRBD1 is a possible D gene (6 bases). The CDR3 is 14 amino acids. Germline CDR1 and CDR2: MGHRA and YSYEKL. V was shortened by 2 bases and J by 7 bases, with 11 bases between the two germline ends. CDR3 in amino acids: CASSQRGIGEKLFF. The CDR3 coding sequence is TGCGCCAGCAGCCAAAGGGGGATAGGTGAAAAACTGTTTTTT.

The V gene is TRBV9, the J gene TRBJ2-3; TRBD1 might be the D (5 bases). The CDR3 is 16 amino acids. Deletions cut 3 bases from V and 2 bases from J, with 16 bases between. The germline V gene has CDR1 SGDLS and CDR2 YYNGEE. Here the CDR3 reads CASSAGVDSVTDTQYF. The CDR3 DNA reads TGTGCCAGCAGCGCCGGCGTTGACAGCGTCACAGATACGCAGTATTTT.

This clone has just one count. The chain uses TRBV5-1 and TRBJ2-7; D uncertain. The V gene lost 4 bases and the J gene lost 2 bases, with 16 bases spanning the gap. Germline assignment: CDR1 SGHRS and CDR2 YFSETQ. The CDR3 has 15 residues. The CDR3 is CASSPAPSPAYEQYF. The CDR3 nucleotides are TGCGCCAGCAGCCCCGCCCCCAGTCCAGCCTACGAGCAGTACTTC.

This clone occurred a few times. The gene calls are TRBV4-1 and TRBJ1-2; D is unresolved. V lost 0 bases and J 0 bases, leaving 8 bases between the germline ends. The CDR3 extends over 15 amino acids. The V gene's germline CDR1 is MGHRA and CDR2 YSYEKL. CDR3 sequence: CASSQEQAANYGYTF. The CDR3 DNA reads TGCGCCAGCAGCCAAGAACAAGCGGCTAACTATGGCTACACCTTC.

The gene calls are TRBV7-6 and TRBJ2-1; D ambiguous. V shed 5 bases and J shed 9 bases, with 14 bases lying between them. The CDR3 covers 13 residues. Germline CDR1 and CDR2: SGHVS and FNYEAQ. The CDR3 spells CASSGTRSLEQFF. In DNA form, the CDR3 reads TGTGCCAGCAGCGGTACCAGGAGCCTTGAGCAGTTCTTC.

The CDR3 DNA sequence: TGTGCCAGCAGCTTAGAGGGAACCGGGGAGCTGTTTTTT. Translating gives CASSLEGTGELFF. V is TRBV7-9 and J is TRBJ2-2, with D unclear. Trimming removed 1 base at V and 5 bases at J, with 5 bases between. CDR1 is SEHNR, CDR2 FQNEAQ, per germline (reference sequence). The CDR3 contains 13 residues.

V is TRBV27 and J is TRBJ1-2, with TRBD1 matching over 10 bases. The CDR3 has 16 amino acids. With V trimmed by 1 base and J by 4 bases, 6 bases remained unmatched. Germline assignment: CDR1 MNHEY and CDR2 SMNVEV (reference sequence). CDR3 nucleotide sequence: TGTGCCAGCAGTTTATTGGGTGACAGGGGGCCCTATGGCTACACCTTC. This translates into CASSLLGDRGPYGYTF.